A single sample gave rise to the 6 T cell receptor beta chains below, sequenced in a study of cytomegalovirus exposure and HLA in healthy donors (dated by TCRdb to 2017 to 2019). Library method: the immunoSEQ multiplex PCR assay. A mixture of 60 forward primers for TCR Vbeta segments and 13 reverse primers for TCR Jbeta segments was used in the multiplex PCR. The source is immuneACCESS, and TCRdb retained only in-frame sequences with V and J called. Part of the clones is not carried over; for the studies checked, unresolved V genes explain less than half of this, and the remainder is unexplained. A total of tens of thousands of clones appear in this sample, around 78% of them only once. 1.4% of the sample is held by the ten biggest clonotypes. Sequences were obtained from PBMCs. These receptors originate from a female donor in good health and CMV-seronegative.

V usage is TRBV6-1 and J usage is TRBJ2-7; TRBD2 matches at 11 bases. CDR1 is MNHNS, CDR2 SASEGT, per germline. This CDR3 is built from 15 residues. J lost 5 bases, V lost 0 bases, and 3 bases had no gene match. CDR3 DNA: TGTGCCAGCAGTGAAGCAGCTAGCGGGGGGAACGAGCAGTACTTC. It codes for CASSEAASGGNEQYF.

Comments on this clone: Other DNA sequences of this sample code for an identical CDR3. This chain joins TRBV7-9 and TRBJ2-2; TRBD1 agrees at 9 bases. V was clipped by 5 bases and J by 2 bases; unmatched bases: 3. CDR1 SEHNR and CDR2 FQNEAQ come from the germline V gene (reference sequence). There are 15 residues in the CDR3. Here the CDR3 DNA reads TGTGCCAGCAGCCTGGGACAGGGAAACACCGGGGAGCTGTTTTTT. This gives the protein CASSLGQGNTGELFF.

V usage is TRBV6-4 and J usage is TRBJ2-6; no clear D gene. Germline CDR1 is MRHNA and CDR2 is SNTAGT. Trimming pared 4 bases from V and 1 base from J, leaving 11 bases between. The CDR3 totals 16 residues. CDR3 in amino acids: CASSAGTPSGANVLTF. CDR3 bases: TGTGCCAGCAGTGCCGGTACCCCGTCTGGGGCCAACGTCCTGACTTTC.

J is TRBJ2-3 and V is TRBV4-3, with 13 bases lining up with TRBD2. The germline gives CDR1 LGHNA, CDR2 YSLEER. The CDR3 covers 20 residues. V lost 4 bases and J lost 1; bases outside the gene matches: 14. The CDR3 DNA is TGCGCCAGCAGCCTAAACGGGGTCTTTGGACTAGCGGGGGGCACAGATACGCAGTATTTT. It translates to CASSLNGVFGLAGGTDTQYF.

The chain combines TRBV18 with TRBJ1-5, with D tentatively TRBD1 (5 bases). V shed 2 bases and J shed 1 base, with 9 bases lying between them. CDR3 length equals 15 residues. Germline loops: CDR1 KGHSH, CDR2 LQKENI. CDR3 sequence reads: CASSPEGVSNQPQHF. CDR3 bases: TGTGCCAGCTCACCAGAAGGGGTGAGCAATCAGCCCCAGCATTTT.

This clone was seen a handful of times. The chain combines TRBV6-1 with TRBJ1-2; 7 bases fit TRBD1. The CDR3 length is 13 residues. Unmatched junction bases numbered 10, after V lost 6 bases and J lost 9 bases. Germline V gives CDR1 MNHNS, CDR2 SASEGT. In nucleotides, the CDR3 is TGTGCCAGCAGCGGGACAGCCCGCCGCAGCTACACCTTC. Its protein product is CASSGTARRSYTF.